What follows are 30 T cell receptor beta chains derived from one specimen sequenced in a study of shared clonotypes between healthy human individuals. Selected positively for CCR7 and CD45RO-negative, naive CD8 cells excluded terminally differentiated effector memory CD45RA+ cells. Sequencing was performed with immunoSEQ multiplex PCR; in TCRdb, only in-frame clones are kept and a portion is missing. The repertoire holds about 1,800,000 clones, with less than 95% as singletons. The specimen sequenced was naive CD8+ T cells sorted from blood. Receptors originate from a man between 18 and 35 years old in good health.

This sequence joins TRBV30 and TRBJ2-7; D perhaps matches TRBD1 (6 bases). CDR3 length: 12 residues. Trimming took off 4 bases at V and 1 base at J, with 8 bases between the two ends. The germline V gene has CDR1 GTSNPN and CDR2 SVGIG (reference sequence). The CDR3 nucleotides read TGTGCCTGGACGCAGGGGTCCTACGAGCAGTACTTC. Translating it yields CAWTQGSYEQYF.

The chain uses TRBV7-2 and TRBJ2-1; 11 positions match TRBD2. The CDR3 sequence is 16 residues long. V lost 2 bases and J lost 1; bases outside the gene matches: 1. Germline CDR1 reads SGHTA; CDR2 reads FQGNSA. The CDR3 nucleotides are TGTGCCAGCAGCTTAAGACTAGCGGGATCCTACAATGAGCAGTTCTTC. This sequence encodes CASSLRLAGSYNEQFF.

The chain uses TRBV10-3 and TRBJ1-5, with TRBD1 identical over 7 bases. This CDR3 region has 16 residues. Germline assignment: CDR1 ENHRY and CDR2 SYGVKD. J lost 2 bases, V lost 4 bases, and 8 bases had no gene match. The CDR3 loop reads CAISASTGMGNQPQHF. The CDR3 coding sequence is TGTGCCATCAGTGCTTCGACAGGGATGGGCAATCAGCCCCAGCATTTT.

V is TRBV5-5 and J is TRBJ2-3, with TRBD2 matching over 7 bases. J lost 2 bases, V lost 2 bases, and 8 bases had no gene match. This CDR3 has 16 amino acids. Per the germline V gene, CDR1 is SGHKS and CDR2 is YYEKEE (reference sequence). CDR3 protein: CASSFTGTTATDTQYF. CDR3 bases: TGTGCCAGCAGCTTTACCGGGACTACTGCCACAGATACGCAGTATTTT.

This clone was recorded once. This chain uses TRBV10-1 with TRBJ1-3; D remains ambiguous. Trimming shortened V by 3 bases and J by 0 bases, and 6 bases separated the two germline ends. The CDR3 sequence is 14 residues long. Germline CDR1 is WNHNN and CDR2 is SYGVQD (reference sequence). CDR3 in DNA: TGCGCCAGCAGTGAATCCCTCTCTGGAAACACCATATATTTT. Its protein product is CASSESLSGNTIYF.

This clone was counted once. V gene TRBV19 combines with J gene TRBJ1-5; 7 positions match TRBD1. Germline trimming cut 5 bases from V and 3 bases from J; bases unmatched to any gene: 4. Germline V CDR1 and CDR2: LNHDA, SQIVND (reference sequence). This CDR3 is built from 14 residues. CDR3 protein: CASSEGTANQPQHF. The CDR3 DNA reads as TGTGCCAGTAGTGAGGGGACAGCCAATCAGCCCCAGCATTTT.

This chain uses TRBV4-1 with TRBJ2-3; TRBD2 agrees at 8 bases. The CDR3 has 16 residues. The V segment lost 3 bases and the J segment 1 base; nucleotides outside the gene matches: 6. Germline V gene data show CDR1 as MGHRA and CDR2 as YSYEKL. DNA of the CDR3: TGCGCCAGCAGCCAGTATGCGGGGGGCGGCACAGATACGCAGTATTTT. Protein product: CASSQYAGGGTDTQYF.

With respect to this clone: Additional DNA sequences in this sample encode the identical CDR3. The chain recombines TRBV6-6 with TRBJ2-1; D uncertain. V gave up 2 bases and J gave up 8 bases, with 4 bases separating them. The CDR3 spans 11 residues. Germline values: CDR1 MNHNY, CDR2 SVGAGI (reference sequence). The CDR3 nucleotides read TGTGCCAGCAGTTACCTCGATGAGCAGTTCTTC. Translating it yields CASSYLDEQFF.

The J gene is TRBJ1-1, the V gene TRBV4-1; D is uncertain. Germline CDR1 MGHRA, CDR2 YSYEKL. The CDR3 consists of 13 residues. Trimming cost V 5 bases and J 1 base, with 8 bases left between them. CDR3 coding DNA: TGCGCCAGCAGCAGTCCTGGGAACACTGAAGCTTTCTTT. Residues: CASSSPGNTEAFF.

Remarks on this clone: This sample includes further DNA sequences coding for the same CDR3. The chain is built from TRBV28 and TRBJ2-7; D remains ambiguous. There are 12 residues in the CDR3. Deletions cut 6 bases from V and 3 bases from J, with 9 bases between. The germline gives CDR1 MDHEN, CDR2 SYDVKM. The CDR3 here is CASSLSSYEQYF. The CDR3 nucleotides read TGTGCCAGCAGCCTGTCGAGCTACGAGCAGTACTTC.

With regard to this clone: Within the sample, other DNA sequences also encode this same CDR3. The V call is TRBV6-5, the J call TRBJ1-2; a weak D match, TRBD1 (6 bases). Trimming pared 4 bases from V and 5 bases from J, leaving 11 bases between. The CDR3 contains 13 residues. Germline V gene lookup returns CDR1 MNHEY and CDR2 SVGAGI. The CDR3 sequence is CASSSDRLYGYTF. Written as DNA, the CDR3 is TGTGCCAGCAGTTCGGACAGATTATATGGCTACACCTTC.

This chain links TRBV6-4 with TRBJ1-6; D unresolved. Germline assignment: CDR1 MRHNA and CDR2 SNTAGT. Trimming stripped 3 bases from V and 6 bases from J, with 12 bases between. The CDR3 is 15 amino acids. The CDR3 DNA is TGTGCCAGCAGTGATGTTTGGGGTACTAATTCACCCCTCCACTTT. It is translated as CASSDVWGTNSPLHF.

Comments on this clone: The same CDR3 also results from other DNA sequences found in this sample. The chain recombines TRBV27 with TRBJ1-5; D not certain. V was pared by 2 bases and J by 7 bases, with 9 bases between. Germline values: CDR1 MNHEY, CDR2 SMNVEV (reference sequence). This CDR3 contains 13 residues. CDR3 amino acids: CASSLGLYQPQHF. The CDR3, as DNA: TGTGCCAGCAGTTTAGGACTCTACCAGCCCCAGCATTTT.

J is TRBJ1-3 and V is TRBV2, with no clear D. Germline-derived CDR1 and CDR2 are SNHLY and FYNNEI. Trimming left V 3 bases short and J 0 bases short, with 6 bases between. The CDR3 runs 14 residues. The CDR3 nucleotides are TGTGCCAGCAGTGACTTTCACTCTGGAAACACCATATATTTT. It yields the protein CASSDFHSGNTIYF.

This clone was observed a single time. V is TRBV27 and J is TRBJ1-2, with D tentatively TRBD1 (5 bases). This CDR3 is 15 amino acids long. Germline V CDR1 and CDR2: MNHEY, SMNVEV (reference sequence). Trimming removed 3 bases from V and 2 bases from J, with 13 bases in between. The CDR3 bases are TGTGCCAGCAGTTTCCAGGGTACGGGAAACTATGGCTACACCTTC. The encoded protein is CASSFQGTGNYGYTF.

CDR3 residues: CASSYSQELFF. The CDR3, as DNA: TGCGCCAGCAGTTACTCTCAGGAGCTGTTTTTT. The chain joins TRBV5-1 to TRBJ2-2; no definite D call. V dropped 5 bases and J dropped 10 bases, with 9 bases sitting between them. Germline V gene sequence: CDR1 SGHRS, CDR2 YFSETQ. The CDR3 is 11 amino acids.

The V and J genes are TRBV10-3 and TRBJ2-1; D is possibly TRBD1 (6 bases). Trimming removed 6 bases at V and 3 bases at J, with 9 bases between. This CDR3 has 13 residues. In germline, CDR1 is ENHRY, CDR2 SYGVKD. The CDR3 region is CAISGTLYNEQFF. The CDR3 DNA follows: TGTGCCATCAGCGGGACACTCTACAATGAGCAGTTCTTC.

The genes are TRBV6-1 and TRBJ1-2, with D unresolved. V lost 4 bases, J lost 6 bases, and 15 bases lay in between. Germline V gene sequence: CDR1 MNHNS, CDR2 SASEGT. This CDR3 contains 14 residues. CDR3 nucleotide sequence: TGTGCCAGCAGTGTGAGAGGGCCCCCGGATGGCTACACCTTC. It yields the protein CASSVRGPPDGYTF.

Comment on this clone: At the DNA level, this CDR3 is encoded by other sequences in the same sample as well. This rearrangement joins TRBV4-1 to TRBJ1-6; the D gene is possibly TRBD1 (6 bases). Trimming removed 1 base at V and 9 bases at J, with 10 bases between. Germline V gene data show CDR1 as MGHRA and CDR2 as YSYEKL. This CDR3 comprises 14 residues. The CDR3 region has the DNA TGCGCCAGCAGCCAAGCACAGGGTGGTTCACCCCTCCACTTT. Translating it yields CASSQAQGGSPLHF.

With regard to this clone: The CDR3 end shows no conserved phenylalanine or tryptophan, and so a read error is likely. The V call is TRBV30, the J call TRBJ1-1; no firm D call. The CDR3 has 11 residues. V lost 5 bases to trimming and J lost 6 bases, with 10 bases between them. CDR1 is GTSNPN, CDR2 SVGIG, per germline (reference sequence). The CDR3 sequence is CAWGSSPEAFS. In DNA form, the CDR3 reads TGTGCCTGGGGGTCTTCCCCTGAAGCTTTCTCT.

The chain couples TRBV7-8 to TRBJ2-2; D gene ambiguous. Germline assignment: CDR1 SGHVS and CDR2 FQNEAQ. CDR3 length: 15 amino acids. V lost 5 bases and J lost 1, with 11 bases in between. CDR3 nucleotide sequence: TGTGCCAGCAGCCCCGCGGTAGGGAACACCGGGGAGCTGTTTTTT. Its protein is CASSPAVGNTGELFF.

With respect to this clone: The sample contains more than one DNA sequence encoding this CDR3. The V gene is TRBV7-8, the J gene TRBJ2-7, with D possibly TRBD1 on 5 matching bases. The germline V gene has CDR1 SGHVS and CDR2 FQNEAQ. This CDR3 has 13 amino acids. V was trimmed by 5 bases and J by 3 bases, leaving 11 bases between them. In DNA, the CDR3 is TGTGCCAGCAGCCTTACAGGCGACTACGAGCAGTACTTC. It encodes CASSLTGDYEQYF.

The V gene is TRBV27, the J gene TRBJ2-1; D unclear. Trimming removed 6 bases at V and 5 bases at J, with 11 bases between. This CDR3 spans 13 amino acids. Germline V gene data show CDR1 as MNHEY and CDR2 as SMNVEV (reference sequence). CDR3 sequence: CASRGQANNEQFF. CDR3 nucleotide sequence: TGTGCCAGCAGGGGCCAGGCCAACAATGAGCAGTTCTTC.

A note on this clone: This CDR3 is also generated by other DNA sequences in the sample. V and J are TRBV30 and TRBJ2-7; 10 bases agree with TRBD1. The CDR3 is made up of 12 amino acids. Germline loops: CDR1 GTSNPN, CDR2 SVGIG (reference sequence). V was clipped by 7 bases and J by 2 bases; unmatched bases: 2. For the CDR3, the DNA is TGTGCCTCAGGACAGGGGGCCTACGAGCAGTACTTC. Translating it yields CASGQGAYEQYF.

The J gene is TRBJ2-7, the V gene TRBV4-1; TRBD2 is a possible D gene (6 bases). Germline lookup yields CDR1 MGHRA and CDR2 YSYEKL. Trimming stripped 4 bases from V and 2 bases from J, with 12 bases between. The CDR3 totals 14 residues. The CDR3 region is CASSPGDSTYEQYF. In DNA, the CDR3 is TGCGCCAGCAGCCCGGGGGACTCAACCTACGAGCAGTACTTC.

This chain links TRBV5-1 with TRBJ1-2; D not resolved. The germline V gene has CDR1 SGHRS and CDR2 YFSETQ. V lost 2 bases, J lost 1 base, and 12 bases lay in between. This CDR3 is built from 15 residues. CDR3 sequence: CASSFRDPLNYGYTF. Written as DNA, the CDR3 is TGCGCCAGCAGCTTTAGGGATCCACTTAACTATGGCTACACCTTC.

This chain uses TRBV18 with TRBJ1-1; 8 bases align to TRBD1. Per the germline V gene, CDR1 is KGHSH and CDR2 is LQKENI. J lost 1 base, V lost 4 bases, and 5 bases had no gene match. CDR3 length: 15 residues. For the CDR3, the DNA is TGTGCCAGCTCACACCCGGACAGGGCGAACACTGAAGCTTTCTTT. Amino acid sequence: CASSHPDRANTEAFF.

J is TRBJ2-3 and V is TRBV29-1, with D uncertain. CDR1 and CDR2 (germline): SQVTM, ANQGSEA. This CDR3 region has 11 residues. The ends were cut back, 7 bases at V and 5 bases at J, with 10 bases in the middle. CDR3 sequence reads: CSGEDVDTQYF. The CDR3 DNA reads TGCAGCGGCGAGGATGTAGATACGCAGTATTTT.

The chain joins TRBV11-2 to TRBJ2-7, with TRBD1 as a possible D gene (6 bases). The CDR3 has 13 residues. The germline V and J ends were trimmed by 5 bases and 3 bases, with 11 bases remaining between them. Germline V gene data show CDR1 as SGHAT and CDR2 as FQNNGV. For the CDR3, the DNA is TGTGCCAGCAGCCCACAGGGAAGCTACGAGCAGTACTTC. It codes for CASSPQGSYEQYF.

The V call is TRBV7-9, the J call TRBJ1-2; 9 bases align to TRBD1. This CDR3 comprises 16 residues. The V and J ends lost 4 bases and 2 bases, in that order; junction bases with no gene match: 8. Germline CDR1 reads SEHNR; CDR2 reads FQNEAQ (reference sequence). The DNA for the CDR3 is TGTGCCAGCAGCTCCAATCCCGGGACAGGGAACTATGGCTACACCTTC. Protein sequence: CASSSNPGTGNYGYTF. The variable domain in full, completed from reference TRBV7-9 and TRBJ1-2, reads DTGVSQNPRHKITKRGQNVTFRCDPISEHNRLYWYRQTLGQGPEFLTYFQNEAQLEKSRLLSDRFSAERPKGSFSTLEIQRTEQGDSAMYLCASSSNPGTGNYGYTFGSGTRLTVV.